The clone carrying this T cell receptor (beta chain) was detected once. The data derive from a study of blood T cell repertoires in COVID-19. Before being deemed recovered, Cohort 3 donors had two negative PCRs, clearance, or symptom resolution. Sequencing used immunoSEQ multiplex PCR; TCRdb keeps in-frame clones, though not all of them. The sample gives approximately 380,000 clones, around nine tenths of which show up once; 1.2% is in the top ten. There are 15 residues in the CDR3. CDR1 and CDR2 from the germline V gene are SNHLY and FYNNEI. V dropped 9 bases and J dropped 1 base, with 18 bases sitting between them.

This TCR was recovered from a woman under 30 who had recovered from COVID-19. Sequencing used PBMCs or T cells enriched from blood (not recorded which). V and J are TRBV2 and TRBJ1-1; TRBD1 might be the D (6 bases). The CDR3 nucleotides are TGTGCCAGTAGGGCGTTACAGGGAAAGAACACTGAAGCTTTCTTT. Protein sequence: CASRALQGKNTEAFF.